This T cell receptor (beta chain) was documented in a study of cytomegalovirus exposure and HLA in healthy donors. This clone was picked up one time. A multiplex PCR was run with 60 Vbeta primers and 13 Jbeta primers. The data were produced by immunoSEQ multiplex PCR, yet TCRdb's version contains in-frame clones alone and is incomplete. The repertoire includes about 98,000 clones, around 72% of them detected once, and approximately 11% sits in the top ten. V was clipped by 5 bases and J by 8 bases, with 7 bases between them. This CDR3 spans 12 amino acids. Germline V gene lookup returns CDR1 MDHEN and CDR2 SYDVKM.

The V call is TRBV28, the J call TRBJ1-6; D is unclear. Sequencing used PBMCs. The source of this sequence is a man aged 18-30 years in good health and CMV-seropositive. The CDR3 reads CASSQNYSPLHF. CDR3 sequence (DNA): TGTGCCAGCAGTCAAAACTATTCACCCCTCCACTTT.